The rows below give T cell receptor beta chains drawn from one sample of a study of regulatory T cells in long-lasting Graves disease. In TCRdb, the multiplex PCR reads were re-called with MiXCR into one record per CDR3 protein. The table lists roughly 360,000 distinct CDR3 sequences, roughly 24% of them singletons. The sequenced sample was peripheral blood mononuclear cells (PBMCs), obtained when the disease was refractory, from a patient treated with antithyroid drugs. These receptors were obtained from a woman in her thirties or forties with Graves disease. The CDR3 runs from the conserved cysteine through the conserved F or W. D genes are given only for firm matches. The size field is filled for only some rows; it gives once, few, many or a size class.

d_call	j_call	v_call	clone_size	cdr3_aa	cdr3_nt
NA	TRBJ2-2	TRBV19	NA	CASNPNGRGTGELFF	TGTGCCAGTAACCCTAACGGGAGAGGCACCGGGGAGCTGTTTTTT
NA	TRBJ1-4	TRBV28	many	CASSLVLTNEKLFF	TGTGCCAGCAGTTTAGTTCTAACTAATGAAAAACTGTTTTTT
TRBD2	TRBJ2-7	TRBV7-9	many	CASSLEAGGSYEQYF	TGTGCCAGCAGCTTAGAAGCGGGAGGCTCCTACGAGCAGTACTTC
TRBD2	TRBJ2-7	TRBV5-1	NA	CASTGGAGDIRTYEQYF	TGCGCCAGCACAGGCGGGGCGGGAGATATCAGGACCTACGAGCAGTACTTC
NA	TRBJ2-2	TRBV7-8	few	CASSLGFGTGELFF	TGTGCCAGCAGCTTAGGGTTCGGCACCGGGGAGCTGTTTTTT
NA	TRBJ1-3	TRBV12-3/TRBV12-4	many	CASSRLWVMLGNTIYF	TGTGCCAGCAGCCGCTTATGGGTAATGCTTGGAAACACCATATATTTT
TRBD1	TRBJ2-5	TRBV28	many	CASSSLTGNQETQYF	TGTGCCAGCAGTTCCTTGACAGGGAACCAAGAGACCCAGTACTTC
NA	TRBJ1-6	TRBV20-1	NA	CSARSWWQENSPLHF	TGCAGTGCTAGATCTTGGTGGCAGGAGAATTCACCCCTCCACTTT
TRBD2	TRBJ2-1	TRBV2	NA	CASRGLAGGADEQFF	TGTGCCAGCAGGGGACTAGCGGGAGGGGCCGATGAGCAGTTCTTC
TRBD2	TRBJ2-5	TRBV28	many	CASTRLAGATPLGGTQYF	TGTGCCAGCACTCGACTAGCGGGAGCCACTCCTCTCGGGGGGACCCAGTACTTC
TRBD1	TRBJ2-7	TRBV29-1	NA	CSVDQGAKQYF	TGCAGCGTTGACCAGGGGGCGAAGCAGTACTTC
TRBD2	TRBJ2-3	TRBV28	NA	CVSSSPSGRQDTQYF	TGTGTCAGCAGTTCCCCTAGCGGGAGGCAAGATACGCAGTATTTT
NA	TRBJ2-7	TRBV28	many	CASSSAGSWKTPHYEQYF	TGTGCCAGCAGTTCGGCGGGGTCCTGGAAGACGCCTCACTACGAGCAGTACTTC
TRBD1	TRBJ2-7	TRBV5-8	many	CASSLGQGADEQYF	TGTGCCAGCAGCTTAGGGCAGGGGGCCGACGAGCAGTACTTC
NA	TRBJ2-4	TRBV29-1	many	CSVKDRSSKNIQYF	TGCAGCGTGAAGGATAGATCGTCCAAAAACATTCAGTACTTC
NA	TRBJ1-5	TRBV30	NA	CAWSDGKYQPQHF	TGTGCCTGGTCTGATGGGAAATATCAGCCCCAGCATTTT
TRBD1	TRBJ2-5	TRBV20-1	NA	CSARRPGTAQETQYF	TGCAGTGCTAGACGTCCTGGGACAGCTCAAGAGACCCAGTACTTC
TRBD1	TRBJ2-7	TRBV27	NA	CASSLTGAFSYEQYF	TGTGCCAGCAGTTTAACAGGGGCCTTCTCCTACGAGCAGTACTTC
TRBD1	TRBJ1-3	TRBV20-1	once	CSARPTGGAGNTIYF	TGCAGTGCTAGACCCACAGGGGGCGCTGGAAACACCATATATTTT
TRBD1	TRBJ1-1	TRBV6-1	NA	CASRPGQGARNTEAFF	TGTGCCAGCAGACCTGGACAGGGGGCGAGGAACACTGAAGCTTTCTTT
NA	TRBJ2-3	TRBV12-3/TRBV12-4	NA	CASSWTQLPTDTQYF	TGTGCCAGCAGTTGGACTCAGCTCCCTACAGATACGCAGTATTTT
NA	TRBJ1-6	TRBV2	many	CASSGLKGSSPLHF	TGTGCCAGCAGTGGATTAAAGGGTAGTTCACCCCTCCACTTT
NA	TRBJ2-7	TRBV20-1	many	CSGETASYEQYF	TGCAGTGGGGAGACAGCCTCCTACGAGCAGTACTTC
NA	TRBJ2-7	TRBV18	few	CASSPFGTGGVEQYF	TGTGCCAGCTCACCGTTCGGGACGGGTGGTGTCGAGCAGTACTTC
TRBD1	TRBJ1-5	TRBV6-1	many	CASSQLQGEDQPQHF	TGTGCCAGCAGTCAACTACAGGGGGAGGATCAGCCCCAGCATTTT
NA	TRBJ2-5	TRBV20-1	many	CSARDGTPTQYF	TGCAGTGCTAGAGATGGGACGCCCACCCAGTACTTC
NA	TRBJ1-1	TRBV7-8	NA	CASGTPGAGRNTEAFF	TGTGCCAGCGGGACTCCCGGGGCGGGGCGGAACACTGAAGCTTTCTTT
TRBD2	TRBJ2-1	TRBV28	NA	CASSPGTSGNYNEQFF	TGTGCCAGCAGTCCCGGGACTAGCGGGAACTACAATGAGCAGTTCTTC
NA	TRBJ1-5	TRBV19	NA	CASSKGRQPQHF	TGTGCCAGTAGTAAAGGTCGACAGCCCCAGCATTTT
TRBD2	TRBJ2-3	TRBV10-1	few	CASSFTSGSTDTQYF	TGCGCCAGCAGTTTCACTAGCGGGTCCACAGATACGCAGTATTTT
TRBD1	TRBJ2-6	TRBV6-1	many	CASSRDRFQGANVLTF	TGTGCCAGCAGTCGGGACAGGTTCCAGGGGGCCAACGTCCTGACTTTC
TRBD1	TRBJ1-1	TRBV6-1	many	CATLSKNRGTEAFF	TGTGCCACCCTCAGTAAGAACAGGGGCACTGAAGCTTTCTTT
TRBD2	TRBJ2-1	TRBV5-5	NA	CASSPGLAENNEQFF	TGTGCCAGCAGCCCGGGACTAGCGGAAAACAATGAGCAGTTCTTC
TRBD1	TRBJ2-7	TRBV6-2/TRBV6-3	few	CASSWTGISYEQYF	TGTGCCAGCAGCTGGACAGGGATCTCCTACGAGCAGTACTTC
TRBD2	TRBJ2-7	TRBV20-1	NA	CSAQGLDKQYF	TGCAGTGCCCAAGGACTAGACAAGCAGTACTTC
TRBD2	TRBJ2-7	TRBV13	many	CASSSGTRGYEQYF	TGTGCCAGCAGCTCCGGGACTAGGGGGTACGAGCAGTACTTC
TRBD1	TRBJ1-5	TRBV7-2	NA	CASSFTLDRGNQPQHF	TGTGCCAGCAGCTTTACCCTAGACAGGGGCAATCAGCCCCAGCATTTT
TRBD2	TRBJ2-7	TRBV28	many	CATDLTGGERRDEQYF	TGTGCCACCGACCTGACCGGGGGGGAGAGGAGGGACGAGCAGTACTTC